This T cell receptor (beta chain) was sequenced during a study of identical twins. Notes on the study in general: The authors noted that invariant MAIT and iNKT cells could partly confound zero-insertion analyses.

This clonotype was seen ten or more times. Its antigen is unknown. CDR1 and CDR2 from the germline V gene are SGHRS and YFSETQ. With 2 bases removed from V and 4 bases from J, the gap between germline ends came to 15 bases. The CDR3 runs 15 residues. Healthy Caucasians made up all donors. TCRdb re-derived calls from the 5' RACE reads in MiXCR, one entry per CDR3 protein. The sample lists 450,000 to 650,000 distinct CDR3 sequences; approximately 16% were seen once. These data were likewise used in another study, on yellow fever vaccine responses in identical twins.

The sequence was collected from a woman aged 18 to 35 in good health. The rearrangement uses TRBV5-1 and TRBJ1-1, with a weak D call TRBD1 (6 bases). Sequenced input: CD4+ T cells sorted from blood. Here the CDR3 DNA reads TGCGCCAGCAGCTTCAAACAGGGAAGTGGCACTGAAGCTTTCTTT. This codes for CASSFKQGSGTEAFF. The full variable domain, its missing parts supplied by reference TRBV5-1 and TRBJ1-1, is KAGVTQTPRYLIKTRGQQVTLSCSPISGHRSVSWYQQTPGQGLQFLFEYFSETQRNKGNFPGRFSGRQFSNSRSEMNVSTLELGDSALYLCASSFKQGSGTEAFFGQGTRLTVV.